What follows describes a single T cell receptor beta chain. No antigen is known for it. There are 14 residues in the CDR3. Germline V gene lookup returns CDR1 SGHRS and CDR2 YFSETQ. The trim removed 3 bases at V and 8 bases at J, leaving 4 bases unmatched. This sample was taken from a study of post-analysis software for immune sequencing data. Study overall: The cohort encompassed relapsing-remitting, secondary progressive and progressive-relapsing multiple sclerosis disease courses.

Sequencing libraries made from TCR beta cDNA carried unique molecular identifiers. A single record per CDR3 protein comes from TCRdb applying MiXCR to the PCR reads. The table lists 750,000 to 950,000 distinct CDR3 sequences, about 57% of them singletons. Regarding the study as a whole: Co-batched samples clustered tightly together by F measure. Patients carried 5 or 6 TRBV segments more frequently than controls did, and TRBV5-6, TRBV5-1 and TRBV20-1 were among them.

This receptor was obtained from a girl aged 5 to 17 with multiple sclerosis. This chain connects TRBV5-1 to TRBJ2-1; 11 bases line up with TRBD1. Input material: blood. The CDR3 DNA follows: TGCGCCAGCAGCTGGAGGACAGGGGGCGATGAGCAGTTCTTC. This codes for CASSWRTGGDEQFF.